This T cell receptor (beta chain) was captured by sequencing in a study of naive and memory T cell subsets. This clonotype has a handful of counts. The library had UMIs added by 3' ligation of an oligonucleotide to TCR cDNA. Adult healthy volunteers gave 2.5 ml peripheral blood for whole-blood RNA. Input was roughly 1 to 1000 ng of DNase-treated total RNA without cell sorting. Four PCR rounds used nested alpha and beta constant region primers plus the SP2 primer. For blood and skin samples, reverse transcription used TCR alpha and beta constant primers. Using its own MiXCR run on the 5' RACE reads, TCRdb lists one record per CDR3 protein. The sample includes roughly 30,000 distinct CDR3 sequences, approximately 16% of them seen just once. This sequence originates from a female donor in good health.

As DNA, the CDR3 is TGCGCCAGCAGCGTTAGGGGGAGAGCACCCCTCCACTTT. Translating gives CASSVRGRAPLHF. The chain is built from TRBV5-1 and TRBJ1-6; weak D call: TRBD1 (6 bases). Germline V gene data show CDR1 as SGHRS and CDR2 as YFSETQ. The V and J ends lost 4 bases and 11 bases respectively, with 13 bases between them. The CDR3 is 13 amino acids.